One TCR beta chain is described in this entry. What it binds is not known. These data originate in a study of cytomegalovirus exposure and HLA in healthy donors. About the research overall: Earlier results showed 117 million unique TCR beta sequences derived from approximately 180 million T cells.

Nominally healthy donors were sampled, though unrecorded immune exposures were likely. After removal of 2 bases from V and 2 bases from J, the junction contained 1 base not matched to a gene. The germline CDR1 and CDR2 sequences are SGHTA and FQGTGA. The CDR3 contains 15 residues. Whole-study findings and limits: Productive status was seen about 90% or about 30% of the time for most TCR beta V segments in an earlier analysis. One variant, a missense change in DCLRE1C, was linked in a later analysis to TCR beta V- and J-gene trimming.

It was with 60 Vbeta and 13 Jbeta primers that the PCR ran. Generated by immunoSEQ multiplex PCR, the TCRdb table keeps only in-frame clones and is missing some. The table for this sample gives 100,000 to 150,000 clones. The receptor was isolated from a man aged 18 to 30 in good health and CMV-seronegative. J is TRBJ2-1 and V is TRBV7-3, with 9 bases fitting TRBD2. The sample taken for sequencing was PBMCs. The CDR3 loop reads CASSLGGGAYNEQFF. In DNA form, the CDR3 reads TGTGCCAGCAGCTTAGGCGGGGGGGCCTACAATGAGCAGTTCTTC.